These 32 T cell receptor beta chains share one sample of origin, sequenced in a study of cytomegalovirus exposure and HLA in healthy donors. Some clones are missing from TCRdb's copy, which holds only in-frame ones; the method was immunoSEQ multiplex PCR. The sample yields fewer than 95,000 clones, almost 85% seen once. Sequences were obtained from PBMCs. Receptors originate from a woman younger than 35 in good health and CMV-seropositive.

The chain combines TRBV25-1 with TRBJ1-2; D is perhaps TRBD1 (6 bases). Trimming stripped 3 bases from V and 9 bases from J, with 14 bases between. Germline CDR1 is MGHDK and CDR2 is SYGVNS. CDR3 length equals 13 residues. Here the CDR3 reads CASSEPGAWSYTF. The CDR3 DNA sequence: TGTGCCAGCAGTGAGCCAGGGGCATGGAGCTACACCTTC.

The CDR3 sequence is CASSLRPSEGEQYF. CDR3 coding DNA: TGTGCCAGCAGCTTGCGGCCTAGCGAAGGGGAGCAGTACTTC. This sequence joins TRBV5-6 and TRBJ2-7; D may be TRBD2 (6 bases). The V end lost 1 base, the J end lost 7 bases, and 15 bases lay between the germline ends. The germline V gene has CDR1 SGHDT and CDR2 YYEEEE. There are 14 residues in the CDR3.

The V and J genes are TRBV7-8 and TRBJ1-5, with D uncertain. Trimming pared 1 base from V and 9 bases from J, leaving 13 bases between. CDR1 and CDR2 (germline): SGHVS, FQNEAQ. The CDR3 contains 14 residues. CDR3 sequence (DNA): TGTGCCAGCAGCTTAGTAGAGGCTTATGGGCCCCAGCATTTT. It yields the protein CASSLVEAYGPQHF.

This chain connects TRBV5-1 to TRBJ2-3; TRBD1 matches 7 bases. The CDR3 spans 15 residues. CDR1 and CDR2 from the germline V gene are SGHRS and YFSETQ. V shed 2 bases, J shed 0 bases, and the junction held 3 bases outside the gene matches. The CDR3 region is CASSFWDSSTDTQYF. Written as DNA, the CDR3 is TGCGCCAGCAGCTTTTGGGACAGTAGCACAGATACGCAGTATTTT.

The chain carries TRBV5-1 and TRBJ2-5, with D perhaps matching TRBD1 (6 bases). Germline V gene sequence: CDR1 SGHRS, CDR2 YFSETQ. The CDR3 runs to 14 residues. V lost 2 bases and J lost 5, with 13 bases in between. The CDR3: CASSFSGERETQYF. Written as DNA, the CDR3 is TGCGCCAGCAGCTTCTCAGGGGAGCGGGAGACCCAGTACTTC.

The chain joins TRBV15 to TRBJ2-5; a weak D match, TRBD2 (6 bases). CDR3 length: 14 amino acids. Trimming removed 0 bases from V and 5 bases from J, with 10 bases in between. Germline CDR1 and CDR2: LNHNV and YYDKDF (reference sequence). CDR3 protein: CATSRDRGVETQYF. CDR3 sequence (DNA): TGTGCCACCAGCAGAGACCGCGGGGTCGAGACCCAGTACTTC.

The V call is TRBV6-5, the J call TRBJ1-5, with 9 bases identical to TRBD1. Per the germline V gene, CDR1 is MNHEY and CDR2 is SVGAGI. The CDR3 is made up of 15 amino acids. V gave up 2 bases and J gave up 6 bases; unmatched junction bases: 5. This chain's CDR3 is CASSYMGQGGQPQHF. The CDR3, as DNA: TGTGCCAGCAGTTACATGGGACAGGGCGGTCAGCCCCAGCATTTT.

The chain recombines TRBV11-2 with TRBJ2-5; 7 bases match TRBD2. The CDR3 runs 14 residues. Germline V gene sequence: CDR1 SGHAT, CDR2 FQNNGV. V dropped 6 bases and J dropped 4; count of bases not matched to a gene: 8. The CDR3 here is CASSRGVGGETQYF. CDR3 DNA: TGTGCCAGCAGTCGGGGGGTGGGAGGAGAGACCCAGTACTTC.

CDR3 nucleotide sequence: TGTGCCAGCAGTGTCCGGGACAGGCTCCTCTCTGGAAACACCATATATTTT. Residues: CASSVRDRLLSGNTIYF. The chain uses TRBV6-1 and TRBJ1-3; 8 nucleotides match TRBD1. Germline V gives CDR1 MNHNS, CDR2 SASEGT. The length of the CDR3 is 17 residues. J gave up 0 bases and V 4 bases, and 8 bases lay outside the gene matches.

The V gene is TRBV7-3, the J gene TRBJ2-2; D may be TRBD2 (6 bases). With 5 bases removed from V and 3 bases from J, the gap between germline ends came to 16 bases. Germline loops: CDR1 SGHTA, CDR2 FQGTGA. This CDR3 spans 16 amino acids. CDR3 loop: CASSIAPPGDTGELFF. The CDR3 DNA reads as TGTGCCAGCAGCATCGCCCCTCCGGGAGACACCGGGGAGCTGTTTTTT.

V gene TRBV6-1 combines with J gene TRBJ2-5; 7 nucleotides match TRBD1. CDR3 length equals 13 residues. CDR1 is MNHNS, CDR2 SASEGT, per germline. J gave up 7 bases and V 4 bases, and 6 bases lay outside the gene matches. CDR3 DNA sequence: TGTGCCAGCAGTGGGACAGGTGAAGGGACCCAGTACTTC. Translated, it gives CASSGTGEGTQYF.

The chain carries TRBV11-2 and TRBJ2-7; D gene unclear. V lost 4 bases, J lost 3 bases, and 4 bases lay in between. This CDR3 region has 11 residues. Germline V gives CDR1 SGHAT, CDR2 FQNNGV. DNA of the CDR3: TGTGCCAGCAGCTCCATCTACGAGCAGTACTTC. Amino acids: CASSSIYEQYF. Together with reference TRBV11-2 and TRBJ2-7, the CDR3 gives the full variable domain: EAGVAQSPRYKIIEKRQSVAFWCNPISGHATLYWYQQILGQGPKLLIQFQNNGVVDDSQLPKDRFSAERLKGVDSTLKIQPAKLEDSAVYLCASSSIYEQYFGPGTRLTVT.

This clone turned up a few times. V and J are TRBV11-3 and TRBJ2-6; 9 bases line up with TRBD1. Germline values: CDR1 SGHNT, CDR2 YENEEA. The CDR3 is 16 amino acids. J gave up 3 bases and V 5 bases, and 5 bases lay outside the gene matches. Here the CDR3 DNA reads TGTGCCAGCAGCCCCAGGACAGGGGATGGGGCCAACGTCCTGACTTTC. It translates to CASSPRTGDGANVLTF.

The V gene is TRBV19, the J gene TRBJ1-3; D gene unclear. Germline-derived CDR1 and CDR2 are LNHDA and SQIVND (reference sequence). The CDR3 totals 16 residues. V was clipped by 1 base and J by 4 bases, with 14 bases between them. The CDR3 DNA follows: TGTGCCAGTAGTATAGGCCGGTCATCGCCGGGAAACACCATATATTTT. Translation: CASSIGRSSPGNTIYF. Full variable domain (missing parts from reference TRBV19 and TRBJ1-3): DGGITQSPKYLFRKEGQNVTLSCEQNLNHDAMYWYRQDPGQGLRLIYYSQIVNDFQKGDIAEGYSVSREKKESFPLTVTSAQKNPTAFYLCASSIGRSSPGNTIYFGEGSWLTVV.

The V call is TRBV10-2, the J call TRBJ2-1; 10 bases are a match to TRBD2. This CDR3 region has 17 residues. V shed 6 bases and J 1 base; nucleotides not matched to a gene: 9. Germline-derived CDR1 and CDR2 are WSHSY and SAAADI. The chain's CDR3 is CASSERTSGLSYNEQFF. CDR3 in DNA: TGCGCCAGCAGCGAGCGGACTAGCGGACTTTCCTACAATGAGCAGTTCTTC.

This clone was detected once. The chain carries TRBV30 and TRBJ1-1; a possible D gene is TRBD1 (5 bases). V was clipped by 4 bases and J by 11 bases, with 14 bases between them. The CDR3 loop spans 11 amino acids. In germline, CDR1 is GTSNPN, CDR2 SVGIG (reference sequence). As DNA, the CDR3 is TGTGCCTGGATCTCAGGGAACGAGGCTTTCTTT. Its protein is CAWISGNEAFF.

The chain recombines TRBV4-1 with TRBJ2-1; TRBD1 aligns across 9 bases. This CDR3 has 19 residues. The ends lost 0 bases at V and 5 bases at J; junction bases unmatched: 14. Per germline, CDR1 MGHRA and CDR2 YSYEKL. CDR3 bases: TGCGCCAGCAGCCAAGATCCACCCGGGACAGGGCCTATCGACAATGAGCAGTTCTTC. Translation gives CASSQDPPGTGPIDNEQFF.

This sequence joins TRBV10-3 and TRBJ1-4; maybe TRBD1 (5 bases). Germline V gene data show CDR1 as ENHRY and CDR2 as SYGVKD. V dropped 10 bases and J dropped 7 bases, with 19 bases sitting between them. CDR3 length: 14 amino acids. DNA of the CDR3: TGTGCCAGTCGGCCCGGGACTGGGGTTGAAAAACTGTTTTTT. It specifies CASRPGTGVEKLFF.

Written as DNA, the CDR3 is TGTGCCAGCAGCCGGGGGACAGGGAGCAATCAGCCCCAGCATTTT. This sequence encodes CASSRGTGSNQPQHF. The rearrangement links TRBV7-8 to TRBJ1-5; 9 bases map to TRBD1. The CDR3 covers 15 residues. The germline V gene encodes CDR1 SGHVS and CDR2 FQNEAQ. V was pared by 5 bases and J by 1 base, with 3 bases of the junction left unmatched.

V and J are TRBV7-9 and TRBJ2-7; maybe TRBD1 (6 bases). Trimming pared 5 bases from V and 3 bases from J, leaving 17 bases between. The length of the CDR3 is 15 residues. The germline CDR1 and CDR2 sequences are SEHNR and FQNEAQ (reference sequence). The CDR3 region is CASSRRQDQDYEQYF. CDR3 nucleotides: TGTGCCAGCAGCCGGCGACAGGACCAAGACTACGAGCAGTACTTC.

The chain joins TRBV28 to TRBJ2-7, with 7 bases aligning to TRBD1. Germline V gene data show CDR1 as MDHEN and CDR2 as SYDVKM. Germline trimming cut 8 bases from V and 5 bases from J; bases unmatched to any gene: 12. The CDR3 runs 14 residues. CDR3 sequence (DNA): TGTGCCAGCTCGGTAGACAGGGTGATGGACGAGCAGTACTTC. As protein: CASSVDRVMDEQYF.

This chain links TRBV5-1 with TRBJ2-3; 7 positions agree with TRBD2. Per germline, CDR1 SGHRS and CDR2 YFSETQ. Unmatched junction bases numbered 8, after V lost 4 bases and J lost 3 bases. This CDR3 spans 15 amino acids. CDR3 sequence: CASSDRAGSTDTQYF. CDR3 nucleotide sequence: TGCGCCAGCAGCGACCGAGCGGGGAGTACAGATACGCAGTATTTT.

The chain couples TRBV12-5 to TRBJ1-5, with TRBD1 matching over 10 bases. Germline V gives CDR1 LGHNT, CDR2 FRNRAP. The CDR3 has 18 amino acids. J gave up 7 bases and V 0 bases, and 12 bases lay outside the gene matches. The CDR3 nucleotides read TGTGCTAGTGGTTTGGTACGGAAGCGGACAGGGGGTAAGCAGCCCCAGCATTTT. It codes for CASGLVRKRTGGKQPQHF.

The CDR3 is CASSLGGGIGELFF. CDR3 DNA: TGTGCCAGCAGCTTAGGAGGGGGCATCGGGGAGCTGTTTTTT. V and J are TRBV7-2 and TRBJ2-2; 7 bases align to TRBD1. V lost 1 base to trimming and J lost 7 bases; unmatched junction nucleotides: 3. The V gene's germline CDR1 is SGHTA and CDR2 FQGNSA. The CDR3 contains 14 residues.

The genes are TRBV25-1 and TRBJ2-6; no firm D call. Trimming cost V 7 bases and J 3 bases, with 7 bases left between them. The CDR3 runs to 13 residues. Germline V gene lookup returns CDR1 MGHDK and CDR2 SYGVNS. CDR3 in amino acids: CASIRSGANVLTF. The CDR3 nucleotides read TGTGCCAGCATTCGTAGTGGGGCCAACGTCCTGACTTTC.

A single count supports this clone. The J gene is TRBJ2-4, the V gene TRBV5-1, with 11 bases identical to TRBD2. After removal of 4 bases from V and 4 bases from J, the junction contained 4 bases not matched to a gene. From germline, CDR1 is SGHRS and CDR2 YFSETQ. This CDR3 contains 15 residues. The CDR3 DNA is TGCGCCAGCAGCGGATTAGCGGGGGGGAAAAACATTCAGTACTTC. Encoded protein: CASSGLAGGKNIQYF.

This sequence joins TRBV6-1 and TRBJ1-2; 7 nucleotides agree with TRBD1. The CDR3 runs 15 residues. Germline V gives CDR1 MNHNS, CDR2 SASEGT. Trimming took 8 bases from V and 3 from J; bases not matched to a gene: 12. CDR3 DNA: TGTGCCAGCCTAACAGGGGCCTTCTTCCACTATGGCTACACCTTC. It translates to CASLTGAFFHYGYTF.

The chain uses TRBV19 and TRBJ1-1; D is uncertain. The CDR3 loop spans 14 amino acids. Germline-derived CDR1 and CDR2 are LNHDA and SQIVND (reference sequence). V lost 0 bases and J lost 6, with 11 bases in between. For the CDR3, the DNA is TGTGCCAGTAGTATAGAGGAGGGTAGGGCTGAAGCTTTCTTT. Residues: CASSIEEGRAEAFF.

This sequence joins TRBV4-2 and TRBJ2-3, with D perhaps matching TRBD1 (6 bases). Trimming took 4 bases from V and 4 from J, leaving 18 bases between them. Germline CDR1 LGHNA, CDR2 YNFKEQ. The CDR3 runs to 16 residues. CDR3 DNA: TGTGCCAGCAGCCCTGGTGAGGGGGTCCTTCCAGATACGCAGTATTTT. Protein sequence: CASSPGEGVLPDTQYF.

The rearrangement uses TRBV7-9 and TRBJ2-5, with D perhaps matching TRBD2 (6 bases). The V gene lost 5 bases and the J gene lost 5 bases, with 15 bases spanning the gap. CDR1 is SEHNR and CDR2 is FQNEAQ in the germline V gene (reference sequence). The CDR3 is 14 residues long. The CDR3, as DNA: TGTGCCAGCAGCCCCGTTGGGGGAGGCGAGACCCAGTACTTC. Encoded protein: CASSPVGGGETQYF.

This chain uses TRBV15 with TRBJ1-2, with 7 nucleotides matching TRBD1. The germline V gene has CDR1 LNHNV and CDR2 YYDKDF (reference sequence). The CDR3 is 15 amino acids. Germline trimming cut 1 base from V and 8 bases from J; bases unmatched to any gene: 10. The CDR3 loop is CATSRGGTAPLGYTF. The CDR3 DNA is TGTGCCACCAGCAGAGGGGGGACAGCTCCCTTGGGCTACACCTTC. The variable domain in full, completed from reference TRBV15 and TRBJ1-2, reads DAMVIQNPRYQVTQFGKPVTLSCSQTLNHNVMYWYQQKSSQAPKLLFHYYDKDFNNEADTPDNFQSRRPNTSFCFLDIRSPGLGDTAMYLCATSRGGTAPLGYTFGSGTRLTVV.

The chain is built from TRBV28 and TRBJ1-2; TRBD1 matches at 7 bases. This CDR3 comprises 17 residues. Germline V gene lookup returns CDR1 MDHEN and CDR2 SYDVKM. V was clipped by 10 bases and J by 5 bases; unmatched bases: 22. CDR3 protein: CATLAGTVGRRRYGYTF. The CDR3 DNA is TGTGCCACTCTGGCCGGGACAGTTGGTCGTCGGCGTTATGGCTACACCTTC.